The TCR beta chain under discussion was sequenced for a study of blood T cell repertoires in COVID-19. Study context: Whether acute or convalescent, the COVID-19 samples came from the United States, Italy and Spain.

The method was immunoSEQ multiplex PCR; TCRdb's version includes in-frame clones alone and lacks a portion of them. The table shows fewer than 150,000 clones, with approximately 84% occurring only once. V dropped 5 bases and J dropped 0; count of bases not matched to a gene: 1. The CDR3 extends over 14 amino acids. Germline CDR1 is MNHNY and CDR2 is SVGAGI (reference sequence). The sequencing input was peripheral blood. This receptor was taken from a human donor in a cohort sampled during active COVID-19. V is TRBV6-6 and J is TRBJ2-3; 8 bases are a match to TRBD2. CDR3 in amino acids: CASSVAGSTDTQYF. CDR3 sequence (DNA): TGTGCCAGCAGTGTAGCGGGAAGCACAGATACGCAGTATTTT.